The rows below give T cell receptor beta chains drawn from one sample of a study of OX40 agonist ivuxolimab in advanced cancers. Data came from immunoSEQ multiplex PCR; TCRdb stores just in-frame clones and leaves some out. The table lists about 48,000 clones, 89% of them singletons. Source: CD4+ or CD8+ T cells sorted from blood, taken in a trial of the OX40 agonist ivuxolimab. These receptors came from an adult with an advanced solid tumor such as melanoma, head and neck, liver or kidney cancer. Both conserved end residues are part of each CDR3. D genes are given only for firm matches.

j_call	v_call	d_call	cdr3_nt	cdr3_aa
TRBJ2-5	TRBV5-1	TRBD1	TGCGCCAGCAGCCTAGGGACAGGCTGGGGGTCAGAGACCCAGTACTTC	CASSLGTGWGSETQYF
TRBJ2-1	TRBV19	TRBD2	TGTGCCAGTAGTCGAGCGGGGGGGGATCTCTACAATGAGCAGTTCTTC	CASSRAGGDLYNEQFF
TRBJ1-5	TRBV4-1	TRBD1	TGCGCCAGCAGCCTCATACAGGGGAGCAATCAGCCCCAGCATTTT	CASSLIQGSNQPQHF
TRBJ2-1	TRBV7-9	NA	TGTGCCAGCCCCGACCCCACAGGTGGGGGGTTCTTC	CASPDPTGGGFF
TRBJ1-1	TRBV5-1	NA	TGCGCCAGCAGCTTACTGACACCAGGGTCGGCTTTCTTT	CASSLLTPGSAFF
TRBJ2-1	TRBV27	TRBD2	TGTGCCAGCAGACCTCCCCCGGCTAGCGGGAGGTCAGGTGAGCAGTTCTTC	CASRPPPASGRSGEQFF
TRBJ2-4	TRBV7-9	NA	TGTGCCAGCAGCTTAGAACTGGGCGCCAAAAACATTCAGTACTTC	CASSLELGAKNIQYF
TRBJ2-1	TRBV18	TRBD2	TGTGCCAGCTCACTCCGGACTAGCGGGGGGAAATACAATGAGCAGTTCTTC	CASSLRTSGGKYNEQFF
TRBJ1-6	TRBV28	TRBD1	TGTGCCAGCAGGTCGCCAGGGGGAGCCTATAATTCACCCCTCCACTTT	CASRSPGGAYNSPLHF
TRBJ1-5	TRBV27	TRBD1	TGTGCCAGCAGTTTATCGGTCCTCGGGACAGGTCAGCCCCAGCATTTT	CASSLSVLGTGQPQHF
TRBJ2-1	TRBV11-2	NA	TGTGCCAGCAGCCTAGGAGGGGGATTTAACAATGAGCAGTTCTTC	CASSLGGGFNNEQFF
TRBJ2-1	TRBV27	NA	TGTGCCAGCTATGGCGGCCATGAGCAGTTCTTC	CASYGGHEQFF
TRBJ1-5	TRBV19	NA	TGTGCCAGTAGTATGGGGGCCTATAGCAATCAGCCCCAGCATTTT	CASSMGAYSNQPQHF
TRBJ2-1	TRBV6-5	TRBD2	TGTGCCAGCAGCCTAAGCGGGGGGGCAAACAATGAGCAGTTCTTC	CASSLSGGANNEQFF
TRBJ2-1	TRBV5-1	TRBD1	TGCGCCAGCAGCTGGACAGGGAAAGTAACCTACAATGAGCAGTTCTTC	CASSWTGKVTYNEQFF
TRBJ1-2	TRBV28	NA	TGTGCCAGCACATCTGGGGACTATGGCTACACCTTC	CASTSGDYGYTF
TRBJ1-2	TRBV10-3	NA	TGTGCCATCAGTGAAGGTCAGGGAGTCGGCTATGGCTACACCTTC	CAISEGQGVGYGYTF